Below, 10 T cell receptor beta chains from the same sample are listed, as sequenced in a study of T and B cells in COVID-19 patients (dated by TCRdb to 2020 to 2022). Instrument on record: Illumina MiSeq. Multiplex PCR with BIOMED2 TRB-A/B primer pools was used to amplify the TRB rearrangements. Using fastp trimming at Q25 and MiXCR clonotype assembly, TCRdb reanalyzed the public sequencing data and kept in-frame beta chains. Entries are consolidated by CDR3 protein sequence, retaining the most common genes and DNA. The sample table contains 3,800 or so distinct CDR3 sequences; only one count was recorded for roughly 23% of them. Together, the top ten hold approximately 24% of the sample. TRB repertoires were amplified from roughly 230-500 ng of genomic DNA extracted from blood. Sequencing used blood. The source of these receptors is a human donor with active COVID-19.

This chain connects TRBV12-3 or TRBV12-4 to TRBJ1-2, with 12 bases identical to TRBD1. With 6 bases clipped from V and 2 bases from J, the junction kept 4 bases outside the gene matches. The CDR3 contains 15 residues. CDR3 coding DNA: TGTGCCAGCAGACCCGGGACAGGGGGCAACTATGGCTACACCTTC. The encoded protein is CASRPGTGGNYGYTF.

Worth noting for this clonotype: Mismatch with germline at one junction end may stem from a read error. This rearrangement joins TRBV6-2 or TRBV6-3 to TRBJ1-5; 7 nucleotides line up with TRBD1. CDR1 and CDR2 (germline): MNHEY, SVGEGT. The CDR3 is 16 amino acids. In nucleotides, the CDR3 is TGTGCCAGCAGTTACGGGAAGGGGGCGAGCAATAAGCCCCAGCATTTT. Translated: CASSYGKGASNKPQHF.

V usage is TRBV7-2 and J usage is TRBJ1-2, with D tentatively TRBD1 (6 bases). CDR1 is SGHTA, CDR2 FQGNSA, per germline. V was cut by 2 bases and J by 4 bases, with 11 bases left in between. CDR3 length equals 14 residues. CDR3 sequence: CASSLSRGGYGYTF. CDR3 bases: TGTGCCAGCAGCTTAAGCAGGGGCGGCTATGGCTACACCTTC.

By sample fraction, this clonotype is medium-sized. This chain joins TRBV6-5 and TRBJ2-1, with D possibly TRBD2 on 6 matching bases. CDR3 length equals 13 residues. V was shortened by 10 bases and J by 6 bases, with 16 bases between the two germline ends. Per germline, CDR1 MNHEY and CDR2 SVGAGI. The CDR3 protein is CAIRASAGNEQFF. CDR3 nucleotides: TGTGCCATTCGGGCTAGCGCGGGCAATGAGCAGTTCTTC.

This clonotype rates as medium-sized. V usage is TRBV30 and J usage is TRBJ2-1, with TRBD1 matching over 11 bases. The germline gives CDR1 GTSNPN, CDR2 SVGIG (reference sequence). This CDR3 contains 17 residues. V gave up 3 bases and J gave up 6 bases; unmatched junction bases: 13. The CDR3 nucleotides are TGTGCCTGGAGACTACTTGCCGGGACAGGGGGTATCAATGAGCAGTTCTTC. Amino acid sequence: CAWRLLAGTGGINEQFF.

Relative to its sample, this clonotype is medium-sized. The CDR3 sequence is CATSREDGQPQHF. As DNA, the CDR3 is TGTGCCACCAGCAGGGAGGACGGTCAGCCCCAGCATTTT. The gene calls are TRBV15 and TRBJ1-5; no clear D gene. Per germline, CDR1 LNHNV and CDR2 YYDKDF (reference sequence). The CDR3 is made up of 13 amino acids. With 3 bases removed from V and 6 bases from J, the gap between germline ends came to 9 bases.

The chain carries TRBV4-3 and TRBJ1-3, with D unresolved. Trimming pared 4 bases from V and 2 bases from J, leaving 15 bases between. CDR1 is LGHNA, CDR2 YSLEER, per germline. The CDR3 is 16 residues long. In nucleotides, the CDR3 is TGCGCCAGCAGCCCTGAGTCAGGAATGACTGGAAACACCATATATTTT. Translation gives CASSPESGMTGNTIYF.

The genes are TRBV12-3 or TRBV12-4 and TRBJ2-7, with D perhaps matching TRBD1 or TRBD2 (5 bases each). The CDR3 contains 12 residues. The ends were cut back, 5 bases at V and 11 bases at J, with 16 bases in the middle. CDR3 in DNA: TGTGCCAGCAGTCGGGACCTCGGACTTGAGTACTTC. Amino acids: CASSRDLGLEYF.

This clonotype is medium-sized within its sample. The chain has TRBV27 and TRBJ2-7; tentatively, D is TRBD1 or TRBD2 (5 bases each). This CDR3 has 13 amino acids. Deletions cut 7 bases from V and 2 bases from J, with 12 bases between. CDR1 and CDR2 (germline): MNHEY, SMNVEV (reference sequence). CDR3 sequence (DNA): TGTGCCAGCAAATGGGACGGTGCCTACGAGCAGTACTTC. The encoded protein is CASKWDGAYEQYF.

V gene TRBV29-1 combines with J gene TRBJ2-3, with D perhaps TRBD2 (5 bases). The germline gives CDR1 SQVTM, CDR2 ANQGSEA. This CDR3 has 15 residues. Trimming pared 6 bases from V and 2 bases from J, leaving 18 bases between. The CDR3 DNA sequence: TGCAGCGTCGCCGGGATCGGGCCTTACACAGATACGCAGTATTTT. Its translation: CSVAGIGPYTDTQYF.